Listed below are T cell receptor beta chains from one sample, sequenced in a study. Using its own MiXCR run on the 5' RACE reads, TCRdb lists one record per CDR3 protein. Of about 54,000 distinct CDR3 sequences in the sample, about 15% were seen once. What was sequenced was naive CD4+ T cells sorted from blood. These receptors all stem from a female donor with breast cancer. CDR3s leave out the opening cysteine and the closing phenylalanine or tryptophan. A clone size is listed for some rows: how often the clone was seen (once, few, many), or a class if it is expanded.

j_call clone_size v_call cdr3_aa
TRBJ2-2 NA TRBV10-3 AISGSRNTGELF
TRBJ2-1 many TRBV5-5 ASSSEGSFYNEQF
TRBJ2-7 NA TRBV7-8 ASSLLDSYEQY
TRBJ2-7 many TRBV6-2/TRBV6-3 ASSYRIVGPSGRPGYEQY
TRBJ2-3 NA TRBV7-9 ASSLALAGGTDTQY
TRBJ2-7 many TRBV20-1 SAPPGAGGSYEQY
TRBJ2-7 NA TRBV24-1 ATSEFSLAQSYEQY
TRBJ2-1 NA TRBV20-1 SASPHIRLSDNEQF
TRBJ2-5 NA TRBV3-1 ASSRRADAETQY
TRBJ2-5 once TRBV7-2 ASSLTGTNQETQH
TRBJ2-5 NA TRBV7-8 ASSLSWEGETQY
TRBJ1-2 few TRBV19 ASSSRPERNYGYT
TRBJ2-2 NA TRBV30 AWSVTGGTGELF
TRBJ1-2 many TRBV5-5 ASSSRTRGDYGYT
TRBJ1-2 few TRBV5-1 ASSSGDNYGYT
TRBJ2-3 NA TRBV4-2 ASSQGLEGGDTQY
TRBJ2-1 NA TRBV5-1 ASSNANLKHNEQF
TRBJ1-2 NA TRBV9 ASSPLTQYGYT
TRBJ1-1 NA TRBV5-1 ASSFEQPWTEAF
TRBJ2-3 few TRBV7-9 ASSSTGGVGREWRTDTQY
TRBJ2-6 NA TRBV5-1 ASSHSLTGANVLT
TRBJ2-5 few TRBV7-9 ASTQGTGGSFGETQY
TRBJ2-5 NA TRBV7-2 ASSPDTSGKTQY
TRBJ1-3 many TRBV6-5 ASRASSSGNTIY
TRBJ1-2 NA TRBV5-5 ASSLPDGYGYT
TRBJ2-3 few TRBV7-6 AGSPTGTGGADTQY
TRBJ1-2 NA TRBV7-2 ASSSWDSPPYGYT
TRBJ2-3 few TRBV24-1 ATSDSGKRTDTQY
TRBJ1-2 NA TRBV14 ASSQGGHHYGYT
TRBJ1-1 NA TRBV5-1 ASSTPKGGTVNTEAF
TRBJ2-7 NA TRBV16 ASSQTGTGGSEQY
TRBJ1-6 few TRBV6-5 ASRGKSSYNSPLH
TRBJ2-5 many TRBV20-1 SAREQTSGRLETQY
TRBJ2-1 NA TRBV6-2/TRBV6-3 ASSNMGEQF
TRBJ2-4 NA TRBV11-1 ASSLGDIQY
TRBJ2-7 many TRBV6-1 ASSERVLRQY
TRBJ2-7 NA TRBV7-2 ASSSPLREQY
TRBJ1-1 NA TRBV5-1 ASSLVAANTEAF
TRBJ1-2 few TRBV28 ASRVRGKGGYT
TRBJ1-2 NA TRBV9 ASSAPTGNPL
TRBJ1-5 few TRBV20-1 SALWQGTAPQH
TRBJ1-2 few TRBV5-1 ASSLAGAGGYGYT
TRBJ2-1 few TRBV24-1 ATSDPGRSNEQF
TRBJ2-7 NA TRBV14 ASSRFTQGLIEQY
TRBJ1-1 many TRBV7-9 ASSLALDRNREAF
TRBJ1-1 NA TRBV4-1 ASSHRGDTEAF
TRBJ2-7 NA TRBV29-1 SVTPGQGAYEQY
TRBJ2-1 NA TRBV20-1 SARLAGGRDEQF
TRBJ2-2 many TRBV29-1 SVGAPQGSGTGELF
TRBJ2-1 NA TRBV5-6 ASRSRARTGTRQF
TRBJ2-7 NA TRBV7-8 ASSRNRFVGEPYEQY
TRBJ2-7 few TRBV6-2/TRBV6-3 AAGTSILYEQY
TRBJ2-5 few TRBV20-1 SARDERGETQY